One sample yielded the 20 T cell receptor beta chains listed below, sequenced in a study of regulatory T cells in long-lasting Graves disease. Time point in this sample: newly diagnosed GD, antithyroid drugs for less than 3 months. Isolated PBMC RNA provided the starting material for the TCR library. Investigators prepared the TCR beta libraries by applying iRepertoire HTBI primers and Arm-PCR of CDR3 regions. TCRdb reprocessed the multiplex PCR reads with MiXCR, giving one entry per CDR3 protein. The sample consists of some 600,000 distinct CDR3 sequences, more than 15% of them appearing once. This sample also belongs to another study, concerning T cells in Graves' hyperthyroidism and ophthalmopathy.

This sample comprised peripheral blood mononuclear cells (PBMCs), obtained at new diagnosis, from a patient treated with antithyroid drugs. The receptor set was obtained from a man in his late teens or twenties with Graves disease.

This clonotype was recorded a few times. CDR3 loop: CASSHGQGYTGELFF. CDR3 DNA: TGTGCCAGCAGCCACGGACAGGGATACACCGGGGAGCTGTTTTTT. The chain joins TRBV12-3 or TRBV12-4 to TRBJ2-2; 8 bases agree with TRBD1. The V and J ends lost 6 bases and 3 bases, in that order; junction bases with no gene match: 6. The CDR3 is 15 amino acids.

Worth noting for this clonotype: Possible read error: a much larger clone is one base away. This sequence joins TRBV28 and TRBJ1-5; D gene unclear. There are 11 residues in the CDR3. The V and J ends lost 3 bases and 5 bases respectively, with 2 bases between them. Germline values: CDR1 MDHEN, CDR2 SYDVKM. The CDR3 loop reads CASSFHQPQHF. CDR3 nucleotides: TGTGCCAGCAGTTTCCATCAGCCCCAGCATTTT.

The chain's CDR3 is CASSAQGVGQPQHF. For the CDR3, the DNA is TGTGCCAGCAGTGCGCAGGGGGTAGGTCAGCCCCAGCATTTT. V and J are TRBV2 and TRBJ1-5; TRBD1 matches at 7 bases. V was pared by 4 bases and J by 6 bases, with 6 bases of the junction left unmatched. The germline CDR1 and CDR2 sequences are SNHLY and FYNNEI. CDR3 length equals 14 residues.

V and J are TRBV28 and TRBJ1-5; tentatively, D is TRBD1 (5 bases). V was clipped by 6 bases and J by 2 bases, with 17 bases between them. The CDR3 contains 16 residues. From germline, CDR1 is MDHEN and CDR2 SYDVKM. Here the CDR3 DNA reads TGTGCCAGCAGGAGAGCTACGGAGACAGGCAATCAGCCCCAGCATTTT. Amino acids: CASRRATETGNQPQHF.

The chain is built from TRBV20-1 and TRBJ1-1; D perhaps matches TRBD1 (5 bases). Germline lookup yields CDR1 DFQATT and CDR2 SNEGSKA (reference sequence). Deletions cut 0 bases from V and 1 base from J, with 12 bases between. The CDR3 is made up of 15 amino acids. The CDR3 here is CSARDPGVGNTEAFF. The CDR3 bases are TGCAGTGCTAGAGACCCGGGGGTGGGGAACACTGAAGCTTTCTTT.

The V and J genes are TRBV7-2 and TRBJ2-7; 7 positions match TRBD1. The junction had 7 bases not matched to a gene; V was cut back by 5 bases and J by 0 bases. The CDR3 totals 15 residues. In germline, CDR1 is SGHTA, CDR2 FQGNSA. DNA of the CDR3: TGTGCCAGCAGCCGGATGGGACAGAGCTCCTACGAGCAGTACTTC. Residues: CASSRMGQSSYEQYF.

The chain has TRBV7-2 and TRBJ1-6, with 8 bases identical to TRBD1. Per the germline V gene, CDR1 is SGHTA and CDR2 is FQGNSA. Unmatched junction bases numbered 10, after V lost 3 bases and J lost 6 bases. The CDR3 extends over 17 amino acids. In DNA, the CDR3 is TGTGCCAGCAGCTTGACTCCGACAGGGGTTGGTAATTCACCCCTCCACTTT. The encoded protein is CASSLTPTGVGNSPLHF.

This clonotype showed up many times. The chain links TRBV20-1 to TRBJ2-7; D remains unclear. CDR3 length: 12 amino acids. CDR1 and CDR2 from the germline V gene are DFQATT and SNEGSKA (reference sequence). This CDR3 is CAAGRNSYEQYF. DNA of the CDR3: TGCGCCGCCGGCAGGAACTCCTACGAGCAGTACTTC.

This clonotype was seen more than once but under ten times. Just one base apart from a much larger clone, this may be a read error. This chain uses TRBV2 with TRBJ1-1, with D perhaps TRBD1 (5 bases). The CDR3 contains 14 residues. V was pared by 6 bases and J by 7 bases, with 18 bases between. Germline-derived CDR1 and CDR2 are SNHLY and FYNNEI. This chain's CDR3 is CASSGKYGGVEAFF. As DNA, the CDR3 is TGTGCCAGCAGCGGTAAATATGGGGGAGTTGAAGCTTTCTTT.

There are many counts of this clonotype. CDR3 nucleotides: TGCGCCAGCAGCTTTCGACCGAGACATATTAAAAATGAGCAGTTCTTC. This encodes CASSFRPRHIKNEQFF. This chain joins TRBV5-1 and TRBJ2-1; D unresolved. V lost 2 bases and J lost 7, with 19 bases in between. Germline assignment: CDR1 SGHRS and CDR2 YFSETQ. The CDR3 sequence is 16 residues long.

In this sample, this clonotype turned up a few times. The chain has TRBV11-3 and TRBJ2-2; D uncertain. Trimming left V 5 bases short and J 6 bases short, with 16 bases between. Per the germline V gene, CDR1 is SGHNT and CDR2 is YENEEA. The CDR3 is 15 residues long. CDR3 sequence (DNA): TGTGCCAGCAGCCGAATTCTGGCCCCGGCCGGGGAGCTGTTTTTT. Encoded protein: CASSRILAPAGELFF.

This chain joins TRBV15 and TRBJ2-3; the D gene is possibly TRBD2 (6 bases). Germline lookup yields CDR1 LNHNV and CDR2 YYDKDF (reference sequence). The CDR3 is 16 residues long. Trimming left V 1 base short and J 2 bases short, with 13 bases between. The chain's CDR3 is CATSRGKRAVTDTQYF. CDR3 DNA sequence: TGTGCCACCAGCAGAGGGAAGCGGGCGGTCACAGATACGCAGTATTTT.

There are many counts of this clonotype. The genes are TRBV3-1 and TRBJ2-1; 12 bases are a match to TRBD2. Germline CDR1 LGHDT, CDR2 YNNKEL (reference sequence). This CDR3 region has 14 residues. V gave up 4 bases and J gave up 13 bases; unmatched junction bases: 8. The CDR3 sequence is CASSPTSGSGSQFF. The CDR3 bases are TGTGCCAGCAGCCCGACTAGCGGGAGCGGTAGTCAGTTCTTC.

The chain couples TRBV14 to TRBJ2-1; D could derive from TRBD1 or TRBD2 (5 bases each). Trimming removed 7 bases at V and 1 base at J, with 14 bases between. Germline CDR1 reads SGHDN; CDR2 reads FVKESK. CDR3 length: 15 residues. CDR3 nucleotide sequence: TGTGCCAGCACCCTCCGGGACGGATCCTACAATGAGCAGTTCTTC. It translates to CASTLRDGSYNEQFF.

This clonotype was observed a handful of times. The chain couples TRBV6-5 to TRBJ2-5, with D perhaps TRBD1 (6 bases). Germline CDR1 is MNHEY and CDR2 is SVGAGI. Trimming cost V 2 bases and J 5 bases, with 12 bases left between them. The CDR3 spans 14 residues. CDR3 sequence (DNA): TGTGCCAGCAGTTACCAGGGGATGTATGAGACCCAGTACTTC. This gives the protein CASSYQGMYETQYF.

This clonotype showed up just a few times. This rearrangement joins TRBV15 to TRBJ1-2; 9 positions agree with TRBD1. The V gene end was trimmed by 3 bases and the J gene end by 6 bases; junction bases not matched to a gene: 5. Germline CDR1 and CDR2: LNHNV and YYDKDF (reference sequence). The CDR3 has 14 residues. In DNA, the CDR3 is TGTGCCACCAGCAGGGACAGGGGACCGAATGGCTACACCTTC. This sequence encodes CATSRDRGPNGYTF.

About this clonotype: Being one base from a much bigger clone, this may be a read error. The chain recombines TRBV6-2 or TRBV6-3 with TRBJ2-1; perhaps D is TRBD1 or TRBD2 (6 bases each). V was shortened by 6 bases and J by 2 bases, with 14 bases between the two germline ends. Germline values: CDR1 MNHEY, CDR2 SVGEGT. The length of the CDR3 is 15 residues. CDR3 protein: CASSGGKPTYNEQFF. Written as DNA, the CDR3 is TGTGCCAGCAGCGGGGGCAAACCGACCTACAATGAGCAGTTCTTC.

The table lists this clonotype with a few counts. At one of its ends the junction is not consistent with the germline gene, which may arise from a read error. The chain employs TRBV12-3 or TRBV12-4 and TRBJ2-2; D might be TRBD2 (5 bases). The CDR3 loop spans 16 amino acids. In nucleotides, the CDR3 is TGTGCCAGCAGACCAGACATATGGATAGGAGCCGGGGAGCCGTTTTTT. It encodes CASRPDIWIGAGEPFF.

This clonotype occurred many times. V and J are TRBV12-3 or TRBV12-4 and TRBJ1-2; weak D call: TRBD1 (6 bases). V was clipped by 3 bases and J by 0 bases, with 20 bases between them. CDR3 length equals 18 residues. CDR3 residues: CASSFRRGGPEANYGYTF. The CDR3 nucleotides read TGTGCCAGCAGTTTTCGCAGGGGAGGGCCGGAAGCTAACTATGGCTACACCTTC.

This clonotype has ten or more counts. This sequence joins TRBV6-1 and TRBJ1-5; 7 positions agree with TRBD1. The V segment lost 5 bases and the J segment 4 bases; nucleotides outside the gene matches: 2. Germline V gives CDR1 MNHNS, CDR2 SASEGT. The CDR3 runs 13 residues. This chain's CDR3 is CASSSQGNQPQHF. The CDR3 coding sequence is TGTGCCAGCAGTTCACAGGGGAATCAGCCCCAGCATTTT.